This T cell receptor (beta chain) was observed in a study of CD8+ T cells in alopecia areata. Regarding the study as a whole: An increase in clonality over normal scalp was evident in lesional scalp, especially alopecia totalis/universalis.

Worth noting for this clone: No antigen is known for it.

Treatment reported: oral pan-JAK inhibitor, 5-10 mg twice daily. Germline V CDR1 and CDR2: MNHEY, SMNVEV (reference sequence). The CDR3 runs 12 residues. The germline V and J ends were trimmed by 10 bases and 9 bases, with 13 bases remaining between them. RNA was extracted and reverse transcribed into cDNA as the sequencing template. Generated by immunoSEQ multiplex PCR, the TCRdb table keeps only in-frame clones and is missing some. The table shows 80,000 or so clones, with 66% occurring only once. The V and J genes are TRBV27 and TRBJ1-6; unclear D gene. The specimen comprised CD8+ T cells sorted from blood, sampled at week 24, from a patient treated with tofacitinib. The TCR originated in a human donor with alopecia areata. CDR3 in DNA: TGTGCCACACGAAGCGGGAGTTCACCCCTCCACTTT. Amino acid sequence: CATRSGSSPLHF.